This record concerns one TCR beta chain sequence. The antigen remains undetermined. This record belongs to a study of identifying expanded T cells in peripheral blood. General study points: Technical replicates showed around 1.2 changed clones; approximately 2 weeks roughly 15; four weeks 19.

Data came from immunoSEQ multiplex PCR; TCRdb stores just in-frame clones and leaves some out. In the table there are approximately 140,000 clones, about 86% of which are singletons. The germline V gene has CDR1 MDHEN and CDR2 SYDVKM. The CDR3 has 14 residues. The germline V and J ends were trimmed by 5 bases and 8 bases, with 15 bases remaining between them. The receptor was isolated from a person aged 18-70 years in good health. Sequenced material: blood. This chain links TRBV28 with TRBJ1-4; D may be TRBD1 (6 bases). The CDR3 protein is CASSIRTAEEKLFF. The DNA of the CDR3 is TGTGCCAGCAGTATAAGGACAGCTGAGGAAAAACTGTTTTTT.